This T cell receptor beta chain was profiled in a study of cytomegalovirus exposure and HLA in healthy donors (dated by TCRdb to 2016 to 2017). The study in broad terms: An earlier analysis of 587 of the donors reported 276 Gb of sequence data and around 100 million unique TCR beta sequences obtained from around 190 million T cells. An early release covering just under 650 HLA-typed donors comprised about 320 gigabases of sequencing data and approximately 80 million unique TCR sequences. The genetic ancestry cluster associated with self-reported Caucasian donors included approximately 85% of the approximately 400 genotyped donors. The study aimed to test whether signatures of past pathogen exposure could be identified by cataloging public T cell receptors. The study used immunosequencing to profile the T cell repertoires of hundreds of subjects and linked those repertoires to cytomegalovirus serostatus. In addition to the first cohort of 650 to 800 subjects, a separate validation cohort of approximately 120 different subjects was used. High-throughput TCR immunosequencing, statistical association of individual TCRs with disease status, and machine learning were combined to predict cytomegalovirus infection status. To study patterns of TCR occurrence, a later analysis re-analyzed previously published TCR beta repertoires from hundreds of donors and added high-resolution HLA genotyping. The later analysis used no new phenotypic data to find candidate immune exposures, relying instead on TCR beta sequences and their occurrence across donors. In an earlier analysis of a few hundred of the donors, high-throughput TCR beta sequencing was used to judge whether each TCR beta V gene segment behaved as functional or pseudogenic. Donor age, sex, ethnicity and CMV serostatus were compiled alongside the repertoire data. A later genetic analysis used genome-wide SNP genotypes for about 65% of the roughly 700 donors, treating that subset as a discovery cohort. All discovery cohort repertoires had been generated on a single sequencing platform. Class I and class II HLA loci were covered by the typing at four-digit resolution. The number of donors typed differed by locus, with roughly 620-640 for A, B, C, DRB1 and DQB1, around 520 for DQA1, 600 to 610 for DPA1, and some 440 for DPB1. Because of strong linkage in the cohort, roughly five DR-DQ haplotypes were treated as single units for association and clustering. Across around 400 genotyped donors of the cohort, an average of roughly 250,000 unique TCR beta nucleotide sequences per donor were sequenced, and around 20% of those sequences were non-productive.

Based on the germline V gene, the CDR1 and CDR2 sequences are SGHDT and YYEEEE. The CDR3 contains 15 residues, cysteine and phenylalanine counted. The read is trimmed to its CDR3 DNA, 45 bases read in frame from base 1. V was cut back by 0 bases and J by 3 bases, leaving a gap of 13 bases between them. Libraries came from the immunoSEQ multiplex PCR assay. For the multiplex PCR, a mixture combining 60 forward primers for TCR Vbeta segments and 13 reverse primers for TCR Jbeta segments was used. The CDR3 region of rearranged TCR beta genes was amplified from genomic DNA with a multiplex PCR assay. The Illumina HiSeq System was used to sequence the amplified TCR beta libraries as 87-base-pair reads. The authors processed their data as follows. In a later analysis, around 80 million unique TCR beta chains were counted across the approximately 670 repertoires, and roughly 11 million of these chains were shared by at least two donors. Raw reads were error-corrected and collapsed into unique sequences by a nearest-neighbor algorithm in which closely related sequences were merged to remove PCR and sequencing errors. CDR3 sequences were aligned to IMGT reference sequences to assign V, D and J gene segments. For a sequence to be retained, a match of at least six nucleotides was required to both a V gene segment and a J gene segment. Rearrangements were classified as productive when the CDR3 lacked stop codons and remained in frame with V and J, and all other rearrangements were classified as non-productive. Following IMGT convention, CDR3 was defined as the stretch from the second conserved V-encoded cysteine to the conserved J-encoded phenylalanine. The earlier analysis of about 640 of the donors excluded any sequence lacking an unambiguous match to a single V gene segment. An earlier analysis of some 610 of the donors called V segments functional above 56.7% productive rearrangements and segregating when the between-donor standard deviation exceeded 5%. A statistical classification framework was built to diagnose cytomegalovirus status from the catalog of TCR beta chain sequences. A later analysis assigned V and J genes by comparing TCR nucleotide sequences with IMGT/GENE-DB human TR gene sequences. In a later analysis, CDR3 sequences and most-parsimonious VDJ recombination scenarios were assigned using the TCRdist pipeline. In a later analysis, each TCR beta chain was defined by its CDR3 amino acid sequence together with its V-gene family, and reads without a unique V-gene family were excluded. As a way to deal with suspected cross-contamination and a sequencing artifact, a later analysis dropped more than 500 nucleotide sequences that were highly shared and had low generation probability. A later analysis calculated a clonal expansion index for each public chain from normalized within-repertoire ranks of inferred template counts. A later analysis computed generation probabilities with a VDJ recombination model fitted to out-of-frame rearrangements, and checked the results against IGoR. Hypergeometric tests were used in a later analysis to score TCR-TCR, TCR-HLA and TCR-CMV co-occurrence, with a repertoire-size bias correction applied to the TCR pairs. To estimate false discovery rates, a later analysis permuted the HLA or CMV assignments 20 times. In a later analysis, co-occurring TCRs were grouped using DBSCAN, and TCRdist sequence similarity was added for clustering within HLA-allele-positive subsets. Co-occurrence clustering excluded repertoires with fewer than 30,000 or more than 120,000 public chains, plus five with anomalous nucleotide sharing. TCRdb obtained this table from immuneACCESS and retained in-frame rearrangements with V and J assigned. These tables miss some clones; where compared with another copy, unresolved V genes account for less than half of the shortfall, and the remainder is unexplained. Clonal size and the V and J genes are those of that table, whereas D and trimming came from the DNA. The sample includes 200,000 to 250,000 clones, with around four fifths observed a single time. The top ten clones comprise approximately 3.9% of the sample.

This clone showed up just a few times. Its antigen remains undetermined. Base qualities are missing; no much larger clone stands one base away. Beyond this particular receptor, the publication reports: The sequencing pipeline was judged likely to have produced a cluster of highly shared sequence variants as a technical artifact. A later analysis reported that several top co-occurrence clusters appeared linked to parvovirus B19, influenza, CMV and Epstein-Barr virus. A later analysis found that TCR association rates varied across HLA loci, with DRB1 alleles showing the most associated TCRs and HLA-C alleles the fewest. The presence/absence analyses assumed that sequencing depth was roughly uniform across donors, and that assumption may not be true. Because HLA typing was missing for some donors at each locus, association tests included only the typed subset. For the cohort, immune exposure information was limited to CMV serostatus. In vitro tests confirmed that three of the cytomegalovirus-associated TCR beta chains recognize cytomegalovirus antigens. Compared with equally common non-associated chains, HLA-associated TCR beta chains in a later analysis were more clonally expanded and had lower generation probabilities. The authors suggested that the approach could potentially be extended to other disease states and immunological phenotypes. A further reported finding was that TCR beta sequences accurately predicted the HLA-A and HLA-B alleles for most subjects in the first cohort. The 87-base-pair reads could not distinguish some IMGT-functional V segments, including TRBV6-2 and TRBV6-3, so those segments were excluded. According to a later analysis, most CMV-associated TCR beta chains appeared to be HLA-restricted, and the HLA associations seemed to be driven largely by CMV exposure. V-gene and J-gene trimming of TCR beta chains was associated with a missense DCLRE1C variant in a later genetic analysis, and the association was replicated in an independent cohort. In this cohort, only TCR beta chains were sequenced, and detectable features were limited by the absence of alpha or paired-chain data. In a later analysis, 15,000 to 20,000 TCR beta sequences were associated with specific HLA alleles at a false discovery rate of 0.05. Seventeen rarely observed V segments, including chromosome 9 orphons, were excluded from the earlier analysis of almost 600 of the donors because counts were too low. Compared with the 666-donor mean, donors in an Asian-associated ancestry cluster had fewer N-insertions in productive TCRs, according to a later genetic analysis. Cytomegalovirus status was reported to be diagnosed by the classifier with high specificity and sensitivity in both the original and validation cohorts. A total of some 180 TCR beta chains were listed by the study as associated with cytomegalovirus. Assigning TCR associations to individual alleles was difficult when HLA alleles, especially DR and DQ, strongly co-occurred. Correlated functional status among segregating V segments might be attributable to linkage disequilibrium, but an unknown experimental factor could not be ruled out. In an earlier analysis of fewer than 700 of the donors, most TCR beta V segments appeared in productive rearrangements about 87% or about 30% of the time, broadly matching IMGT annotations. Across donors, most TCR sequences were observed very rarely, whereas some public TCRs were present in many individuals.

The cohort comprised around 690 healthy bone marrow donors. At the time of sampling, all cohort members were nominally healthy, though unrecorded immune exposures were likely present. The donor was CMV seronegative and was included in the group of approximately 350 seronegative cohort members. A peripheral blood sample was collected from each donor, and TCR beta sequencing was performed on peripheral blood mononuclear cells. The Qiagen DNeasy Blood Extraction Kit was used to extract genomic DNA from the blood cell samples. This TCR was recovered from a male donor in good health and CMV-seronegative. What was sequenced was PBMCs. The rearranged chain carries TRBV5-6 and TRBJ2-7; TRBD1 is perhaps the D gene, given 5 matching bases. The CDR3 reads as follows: CASSLAQGVLYEQYF. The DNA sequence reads TGTGCCAGCAGCTTGGCCCAGGGTGTTCTCTACGAGCAGTACTTC.